The 10 T cell receptor beta chains given below trace back to one sample, sequenced in a study of human T cells and chemical hapten exposure. MiXCR, run by TCRdb on the RACE reads, gives a single entry per CDR3 protein. The repertoire holds tens of thousands of distinct CDR3 sequences, with about 10% as singletons. Time point in this sample: pre-sensitization, week 0. The treatment is: therapeutic diphenylcyclopropenone sensitization with weekly scalp DPC. Source: whole blood, taken in connection with sensitization to the hapten diphenylcyclopropenone (DPC). Receptors were obtained from a man in his thirties or forties with alopecia areata. Some clones in this sample may be carry-over from other donors' samples.

In its sample, this clonotype was seen a few times. The gene calls are TRBV9 and TRBJ2-2, with a tentative D call TRBD2 (6 bases). V lost 0 bases and J lost 6, with 15 bases in between. The length of the CDR3 is 16 residues. In germline, CDR1 is SGDLS, CDR2 YYNGEE. Here the CDR3 reads CASSVEAGRSAGELFF. CDR3 bases: TGTGCCAGCAGCGTAGAGGCGGGACGGTCGGCCGGGGAGCTGTTTTTT.

The chain recombines TRBV4-1 with TRBJ2-5; D is tentatively TRBD1 or TRBD2 (5 bases each). CDR3 length: 15 residues. Germline lookup yields CDR1 MGHRA and CDR2 YSYEKL. V lost 0 bases, J lost 2 bases, and 10 bases lay in between. The CDR3 DNA follows: TGCGCCAGCAGCCAAGATATGGGGGTACAAGAGACCCAGTACTTC. This codes for CASSQDMGVQETQYF.

Details on this clonotype: A read error may explain this, as a much larger clone is one base away. The conserved phenylalanine or tryptophan is not found at the CDR3 terminus, so this likely reflects a read error. This rearrangement joins TRBV11-3 to TRBJ2-3; TRBD2 agrees at 10 bases. Germline V gene sequence: CDR1 SGHNT, CDR2 YENEEA. The CDR3 has 18 amino acids. V was pared by 5 bases and J by 5 bases, with 16 bases of the junction left unmatched. The CDR3 region is CASSGKAGGILREDTQYS. CDR3 DNA: TGTGCCAGCAGCGGTAAAGCGGGAGGGATCCTCCGCGAAGATACGCAGTATTCT.

The genes are TRBV5-1 and TRBJ2-7; D not resolved. Between the trimmed V and J ends, which lost 0 bases and 7 bases, there was a span of 8 bases. The CDR3 has 12 residues. In germline, CDR1 is SGHRS, CDR2 YFSETQ. The CDR3, as DNA: TGCGCCAGCAGCTTGGGATCGTGGGAGCAGTACTTC. This sequence encodes CASSLGSWEQYF.

This clonotype was observed at least ten times. The DNA of the CDR3 is TGCAGTGCTAGATCATCCCTGGGTGACGAGCAGTACTTC. Its translation: CSARSSLGDEQYF. The chain joins TRBV20-1 to TRBJ2-7, with D unclear. Germline values: CDR1 DFQATT, CDR2 SNEGSKA (reference sequence). The CDR3 consists of 13 residues. V lost 2 bases, J lost 5 bases, and 13 bases lay in between.

This chain uses TRBV7-3 with TRBJ2-5; D is perhaps TRBD1 or TRBD2 (5 bases each). V was cut by 3 bases and J by 4 bases, with 18 bases left in between. The CDR3 is 16 amino acids. The V gene's germline CDR1 is SGHTA and CDR2 FQGTGA. CDR3 bases: TGTGCCAGCAGCTTTGGCGGTGTTGGGGCGGGAGAGACCCAGTACTTC. Protein sequence: CASSFGGVGAGETQYF. The complete variable domain, with remaining parts taken from reference TRBV7-3 and TRBJ2-5, reads GAGVSQTPSNKVTEKGKYVELRCDPISGHTALYWYRQSLGQGPEFLIYFQGTGAADDSGLPNDRFFAVRPEGSVSTLKIQRTERGDSAVYLCASSFGGVGAGETQYFGPGTRLLVL.

The chain has TRBV9 and TRBJ2-1, with 7 bases that match TRBD2. Germline CDR1 and CDR2: SGDLS and YYNGEE. The CDR3 is 16 residues long. V shed 0 bases and J 5 bases; nucleotides not matched to a gene: 8. The CDR3: CASSVALGTTDNEQFF. The CDR3 bases are TGTGCCAGCAGCGTAGCTCTTGGGACTACCGACAATGAGCAGTTCTTC.

There are many counts of this clonotype. The chain recombines TRBV28 with TRBJ2-1; 8 nucleotides align to TRBD1. CDR1 MDHEN and CDR2 SYDVKM come from the germline V gene. Germline trimming cut 7 bases from V and 0 bases from J; bases unmatched to any gene: 2. The CDR3 loop spans 14 amino acids. CDR3: CASTTGGSYNEQFF. The CDR3 DNA is TGTGCCAGCACCACAGGGGGCTCCTACAATGAGCAGTTCTTC.

This clonotype was seen a few times. The chain couples TRBV20-1 to TRBJ2-1; D not resolved. V was trimmed by 6 bases and J by 7 bases, leaving 19 bases between them. Germline CDR1 reads DFQATT; CDR2 reads SNEGSKA (reference sequence). The CDR3 extends over 14 amino acids. CDR3 sequence: CSAKSARTVNEQFF. The CDR3 nucleotides are TGCAGTGCCAAAAGTGCTAGGACGGTAAATGAGCAGTTCTTC.

A few counts support this clonotype. The chain couples TRBV6-4 to TRBJ2-3; 12 bases are a match to TRBD2. Germline lookup yields CDR1 MRHNA and CDR2 SNTAGT. The ends lost 3 bases at V and 4 bases at J; junction bases unmatched: 2. The CDR3 is 15 amino acids. The CDR3 loop reads CASSELAGGPDTQYF. CDR3 DNA sequence: TGTGCCAGCAGTGAACTAGCGGGAGGCCCAGATACGCAGTATTTT.